Included here is one TCR beta chain sequence, with context. Indicated treatment: about 20 received Ad26.COV2.S at low or high dose, single or two shots; 5 received placebo; per-sample allocation not given. Day 63 after the first vaccine or placebo injection was the time point for sampling. This sample stems from a study of Ad26.COV2.S vaccination and SARS-CoV-2 variants. V gave up 1 base and J gave up 1 base; unmatched junction bases: 2. The CDR3 extends over 15 amino acids. Germline CDR1 and CDR2: SGHAT and FQNNGV. Clones were read by immunoSEQ multiplex PCR, and TCRdb kept only the in-frame ones, dropping some. There are 360,000 or so clones in the sample; around nine tenths occur only once, and around 1.8% lies in the top ten.

The clonotype was recovered from a person between 18 and 59 years old who received the Ad26.COV2.S COVID-19 vaccine or a placebo. V and J are TRBV11-2 and TRBJ2-5; 8 bases are shared with TRBD2. The sequences come from peripheral blood, collected in a trial of Ad26.COV2.S vaccine versus placebo. CDR3 sequence reads: CASSLGGRTQETQYF. For the CDR3, the DNA is TGTGCCAGCAGCTTAGGCGGGAGGACCCAAGAGACCCAGTACTTC.